This T cell receptor beta chain appears in the sequencing data of a study of identifying expanded T cells in peripheral blood. This CDR3 region has 13 residues. Germline V gene lookup returns CDR1 MDHEN and CDR2 SYDVKM. Trimming removed 3 bases from V and 6 bases from J, with 12 bases in between. The data were produced by immunoSEQ multiplex PCR, yet TCRdb's version contains in-frame clones alone and is incomplete. The table has around 63,000 clones, over 75% seen once; the top ten hold approximately 4.7%. The chain recombines TRBV28 with TRBJ2-7, with D possibly TRBD1 on 5 matching bases. What was sequenced was blood. The source of this sequence is a person aged 18-69 years in good health. CDR3 residues: CASSFVQGSEQYF. In DNA, the CDR3 is TGTGCCAGCAGTTTTGTCCAGGGCTCCGAGCAGTACTTC.